This section outlines one T cell receptor (beta chain) sequence together with its context. Library construction for TCR beta used iRepertoire HTBI primers and Arm-PCR of CDR3 regions. Each CDR3 protein is one row after TCRdb ran MiXCR on the multiplex PCR reads. The sample lists roughly 500,000 distinct CDR3 sequences; approximately 12% were seen once. Indicated time point: newly diagnosed GD, antithyroid drugs for less than 3 months. The TCR library was made from RNA extracted from PBMCs. The data stem from a study of regulatory T cells in long-lasting Graves disease. Germline-derived CDR1 and CDR2 are KGHSH and LQKENI. This CDR3 spans 13 amino acids. V lost 4 bases, J lost 3 bases, and 6 bases lay in between. These records were also assigned to another study, of T cells in Graves' hyperthyroidism and ophthalmopathy.

The TCR was taken from a man younger than 40 with Graves disease. This chain uses TRBV18 with TRBJ1-4; D unresolved. The sequences come from peripheral blood mononuclear cells (PBMCs), collected at new diagnosis, from a patient treated with antithyroid drugs. In DNA form, the CDR3 reads TGTGCCAGCTCACAACAGCCTAATGAAAAACTGTTTTTT. Translation: CASSQQPNEKLFF.